Shown below are 10 T cell receptor beta chains from a single sample sequenced in a study of tumor and adjacent non-tumor tissue in lung cancer. Three rounds of nested PCR, following a modified ARM-PCR protocol, produced the TCRbeta library. Using its own MiXCR run on the multiplex PCR reads, TCRdb lists one record per CDR3 protein. This table holds 120,000 or so distinct CDR3 sequences, about 66% found once. The template was RNA from unsorted bulk tissue. Sequencing was done on a sample of lung tumor tissue. These receptors originate from a man in his thirties or forties with non-small cell lung cancer.

With regard to this clonotype: In this CDR3 the conserved last residue, phenylalanine or tryptophan, is missing, so a read error is likely. This sequence joins TRBV12-3 or TRBV12-4 and TRBJ2-2; 7 positions match TRBD2. This CDR3 has 13 amino acids. CDR3 bases: TGTACCAGCAAACGGGAGGCCTTTGGGGAGCTGTTTTAT. It codes for CTSKREAFGELFY.

This clonotype was observed many times. CDR3 coding DNA: TGTGCCACCAGAGCGGGGGGAAACACCGGGGAGCTGTTTTTT. Its protein is CATRAGGNTGELFF. This chain connects TRBV10-3 to TRBJ2-2, with 9 bases aligning to TRBD2. Germline V gene sequence: CDR1 ENHRY, CDR2 SYGVKD. J gave up 2 bases and V 10 bases, and 5 bases lay outside the gene matches. CDR3 length equals 14 residues.

A word on this clonotype: One end of the junction fails to match germline, which may point to a read error. The chain links TRBV20-1 to TRBJ1-2; no reliable D call. Germline CDR1 is DFQATT and CDR2 is SNEGSKA (reference sequence). The CDR3 covers 10 residues. The DNA for the CDR3 is TGCAGTGCTAGGGTAGGAGGCTTCACCTTC. Residues: CSARVGGFTF.

The J gene is TRBJ2-5, the V gene TRBV6-1; 12 bases line up with TRBD2. The length of the CDR3 is 15 residues. The junction had 9 bases not matched to a gene; V was cut back by 7 bases and J by 6 bases. Germline CDR1 MNHNS, CDR2 SASEGT. CDR3 in amino acids: CASTRLAGGTKTQYF. CDR3 nucleotide sequence: TGTGCCAGCACGCGGCTAGCGGGGGGGACGAAGACCCAGTACTTC.

The gene calls are TRBV20-1 and TRBJ2-1; TRBD2 might be the D (5 bases). The CDR3 runs 15 residues. Germline-derived CDR1 and CDR2 are DFQATT and SNEGSKA (reference sequence). V lost 0 bases to trimming and J lost 13 bases, with 22 bases between them. CDR3 amino acids: CSARDLVGDYGEQFF. The CDR3 DNA reads TGCAGTGCTAGAGATCTCGTGGGAGACTACGGTGAACAGTTCTTC.

This clonotype has more than one count but fewer than ten. The junction departs from germline at one end; a sequencing error may be responsible. The chain couples TRBV4-1 to TRBJ2-7; D is perhaps TRBD1 (6 bases). The CDR3 sequence is 16 residues long. The germline V gene encodes CDR1 MGHRA and CDR2 YSYEKL. In nucleotides, the CDR3 is TGTGCCAGCAGCCAAGACGAGATAGGACAGATCTACGAGCAGTACTTC. Residues: CASSQDEIGQIYEQYF.

This clonotype was recorded once. The chain has TRBV7-2 and TRBJ1-4; tentatively, D is TRBD1 (5 bases). This CDR3 is 14 amino acids long. The V gene lost 1 base and the J gene lost 5 bases, with 8 bases spanning the gap. Germline V gene lookup returns CDR1 SGHTA and CDR2 FQGNSA. In DNA, the CDR3 is TGTGCCAGCAGCTTAGTATCAGGGAATGAAAAACTGTTTTTT. Amino acid sequence: CASSLVSGNEKLFF.

The chain recombines TRBV12-3 or TRBV12-4 with TRBJ2-1; 12 bases align to TRBD2. This CDR3 comprises 15 residues. Trimming at V came to 9 bases and at J to 9 bases, leaving 12 bases not matched to a gene. CDR3 in DNA: TGTGCCAGTATTCCTAGCGGGAGGGCCGTTTGTGAGCAGTTCTTC. This translates into CASIPSGRAVCEQFF.

With respect to this clonotype: This sequence may be a read error, since a much larger clone differs from it by one base. This chain connects TRBV6-2 or TRBV6-3 to TRBJ2-1; 10 bases align to TRBD2. V lost 7 bases and J lost 1; bases outside the gene matches: 13. Germline CDR1 reads MNHEY; CDR2 reads SVGEGT. The CDR3 has 18 amino acids. This CDR3 is CASNWEASGGLSYNEQFF. In DNA form, the CDR3 reads TGTGCCAGCAACTGGGAAGCTAGCGGGGGACTTTCCTACAATGAGCAGTTCTTC.

The rearrangement uses TRBV7-8 and TRBJ1-5; D is uncertain. The germline V gene encodes CDR1 SGHVS and CDR2 FQNEAQ. The CDR3 covers 13 residues. V lost 0 bases and J lost 8, with 8 bases in between. CDR3 region: CASSLARGEPQHF. For the CDR3, the DNA is TGTGCCAGCAGCTTAGCGCGCGGGGAGCCCCAGCATTTT.